This entry features one T cell receptor (beta chain) sequence. Its cognate antigen has yet to be identified. No qualities accompany the bases; no much larger clone lies one base away. The data were taken from a study of CD8 T cells in ankylosing spondylitis (dated by TCRdb to 2016 to 2017). Context from the whole study: The study set out to find disease-linked TCR variants by profiling T cell receptor beta repertoires in ankylosing spondylitis patients and healthy donors. Samples of peripheral blood were taken, and for ankylosing spondylitis patients, synovial fluid was collected as well. The whole study cohort included roughly 110 healthy donors and under 30 ankylosing spondylitis patients.

Synovial fluid samples were matched to blood samples from the same ankylosing spondylitis patients. Between the V and J ends, shortened by 4 bases and 1 base respectively, the junction contains 13 bases. Sequences LGHNA (CDR1) and YNFKEQ (CDR2) are obtained from the germline V gene. Counted from cysteine to phenylalanine, this CDR3 has 15 amino acids. Only the CDR3 DNA is retained, 45 bases long and in frame from the first base. What the authors observed across the whole study: The disease-linked clones were reported to be significantly enriched in matched synovial fluid samples from ankylosing spondylitis patients. A TCR beta motif of 7 or 8 highly homologous amino acid variants appeared characteristic of blood from ankylosing spondylitis patients. In peripheral blood, the disease-linked clones were found at relatively low frequencies and had a CD8+ phenotype. Some motif variants were previously reported in synovial fluid and blood of reactive arthritis patients, suggesting common disease-initiation mechanisms.

Sequencing was performed on an Illumina HiSeq 2500. TCR beta libraries were prepared by quantitative 5'-RACE with molecular barcodes. The paper's data handling went like this. A new computational method based on a probabilistic model of VDJ rearrangement was used to identify disease-linked TCR variants. TCRdb handled the public reads itself, with Q25 trimming in fastp and clone calling in MiXCR, and kept productive beta chains. Merged by CDR3 protein, the rows form single entries marked with the most common genes and DNA. The V and J calls were determined by TCRdb, not by the authors. In all, the sample holds roughly 150,000 distinct CDR3 sequences, and around a third of those were seen once. The ten largest clones capture 6% of the sample.

This sequence uses TRBV4-2 and TRBJ1-1; a weak D assignment points to TRBD1 (6 bases agree). The receptor comes from a male donor with ankylosing spondylitis. The sequenced material came from synovial fluid, either unsorted or a sorted T cell fraction (not recorded which). The nucleotide sequence is given as TGTGCCAGCAGCCTCGGACAGAACCAGAACACTGAAGCTTTCTTT. Translated, it gives CASSLGQNQNTEAFF.